This T cell receptor (beta chain) originates from a study of blood T cell repertoires in COVID-19. Sequencing was performed with immunoSEQ multiplex PCR; in TCRdb, only in-frame clones are kept and a portion is missing. There are roughly 260,000 clones in the sample; about 87% occur only once, and 2% to 3% lies in the top ten. The CDR3 extends over 14 amino acids. V was clipped by 5 bases and J by 3 bases; unmatched bases: 4. The germline gives CDR1 SEHNR, CDR2 FQNEAQ (reference sequence). In assigning cohorts, the study relied on participant-reported clinical history. The chain couples TRBV7-9 to TRBJ2-3, with TRBD2 matching over 8 bases. Sequenced: PBMCs or T cells enriched from blood (not recorded which). The sequence came from a woman in her twenties or thirties with acute COVID-19. The CDR3 spells CASSLGGATDTQYF. The CDR3 DNA follows: TGTGCCAGCAGCCTCGGGGGGGCTACAGATACGCAGTATTTT. The complete variable domain, with remaining parts taken from reference TRBV7-9 and TRBJ2-3, reads DTGVSQNPRHKITKRGQNVTFRCDPISEHNRLYWYRQTLGQGPEFLTYFQNEAQLEKSRLLSDRFSAERPKGSFSTLEIQRTEQGDSAMYLCASSLGGATDTQYFGPGTRLTVL.